The 2 T cell receptor beta chains given below trace back to one sample, sequenced in a study of response to subunit inactivated influenza vaccine. TCRdb redid the calling of the RT-PCR reads with MiXCR, one entry per CDR3 protein. This sample carries approximately 170,000 distinct CDR3 sequences, approximately 12% of them seen once, and the ten largest clones take 25% to 35%. These data also formed part of another study, on T cells expressing NK-cell markers. From that report: 5'RACE template switching built TCR beta cDNA with unique molecular identifiers.

The sequenced sample was CD8+ T cells sorted from PBMCs, obtained roughly 12 days after vaccination. These receptor sequences come from a man in his fifties who received an inactivated influenza vaccine.

V usage is TRBV5-8 and J usage is TRBJ2-1; D gene unclear. CDR1 is SGHTS and CDR2 is YDEGEE in the germline V gene. The CDR3 covers 14 residues. V lost 6 bases, J lost 6 bases, and 16 bases lay in between. The CDR3 is CASKIKEALNEQFF. The CDR3 nucleotides read TGTGCCAGCAAAATAAAAGAGGCCCTCAATGAGCAGTTCTTC.

Written as DNA, the CDR3 is TGTGCCAGCAACGACAGCCCTTTGGGCGATACGCAGTATTTT. As protein: CASNDSPLGDTQYF. V usage is TRBV28 and J usage is TRBJ2-3, with D tentatively TRBD1 (5 bases). This CDR3 comprises 14 residues. Germline CDR1 and CDR2: MDHEN and SYDVKM. The germline V and J ends were trimmed by 7 bases and 6 bases, with 17 bases remaining between them. The whole variable domain, remainder taken from reference TRBV28 and TRBJ2-3, is DVKVTQSSRYLVKRTGEKVFLECVQDMDHENMFWYRQDPGLGLRLIYFSYDVKMKEKGDIPEGYSVSREKKERFSLILESASTNQTSMYLCASNDSPLGDTQYFGPGTRLTVL.